A selection of T cell receptor beta chains follows, all from one sample in a study of T-cell memory formation after mild COVID-19. TCRdb analysed the 5' RACE reads with MiXCR anew, one entry per CDR3 protein. The data contain some 330,000 distinct CDR3 sequences, around 20% of them singletons. Sequenced material: PBMCs or a T cell subset sorted from them (not recorded which). Every receptor here comes from an adult woman who had mild COVID-19 (a few samples of this study predate the infection). Cell type and time point are not known. CDR3s include the opening cysteine and the closing phenylalanine or tryptophan. A D gene is named only where the DNA matches it firmly. Where a row states a size, it is once, few, many or the class of an expanded clone; other rows omit it.

v_gene	j_gene	d_gene	abundance	CDR3aa	CDR3nt
TRBV12-3/TRBV12-4	TRBJ2-1	TRBD2	few	CASTASLAGGQGQFF	TGTGCCAGCACCGCGTCACTAGCGGGGGGGCAGGGGCAGTTCTTC
TRBV6-5	TRBJ2-2	-	-	CASSYSSLDRSTGELFF	TGTGCCAGCAGTTACTCGAGTCTGGATAGGAGCACCGGGGAGCTGTTTTTT
TRBV7-9	TRBJ1-5	-	-	CARPWAGLQLSNQPQHF	TGTGCCAGGCCCTGGGCAGGGCTGCAACTTAGCAATCAGCCCCAGCATTTT
TRBV6-5	TRBJ1-1	-	-	CASTPYPIMTGLNTEAFF	TGTGCCAGCACACCTTACCCGATCATGACAGGTTTGAACACTGAAGCTTTCTTT
TRBV29-1	TRBJ2-7	-	few	CSVEDRSRGSYEQYF	TGCAGCGTTGAAGATCGATCAAGGGGGTCTTACGAGCAGTACTTC
TRBV6-1	TRBJ2-1	-	-	CASILQGYSYNEQFF	TGTGCCAGCATCTTACAGGGATACTCCTACAATGAGCAGTTCTTC
TRBV9	TRBJ2-3	TRBD2	-	CASSVIAGGTDTQYF	TGTGCCAGCAGCGTAATAGCGGGAGGAACAGATACGCAGTATTTT
TRBV6-6	TRBJ2-1	-	few	CASSTRDGSYNEQFF	TGTGCCAGCAGCACCCGGGACGGTTCCTACAATGAGCAGTTCTTC
TRBV7-9	TRBJ2-2	TRBD2	-	CASSPQRLAGGTGELFF	TGTGCCAGCAGCCCCCAACGACTAGCGGGGGGGACCGGGGAGCTGTTTTTT
TRBV20-1	TRBJ1-1	-	few	CRADSTMNTEAFF	TGCAGGGCTGACAGTACTATGAACACTGAAGCTTTCTTT
TRBV4-1	TRBJ1-2	-	-	CASSPWQDNYGYTF	TGCGCCAGCAGCCCCTGGCAGGACAACTATGGCTACACCTTC
TRBV29-1	TRBJ2-1	TRBD2	once	CSVGLAGGGNEQFF	TGCAGCGTTGGGCTTGCGGGAGGTGGCAATGAGCAGTTCTTC
TRBV5-1	TRBJ2-3	TRBD1	-	CASSLDRVSTDTQYF	TGCGCCAGCAGCCTCGACAGGGTGAGCACAGATACGCAGTATTTT
TRBV4-1	TRBJ2-5	-	-	CASSQEGRAQETQYF	TGCGCCAGCAGCCAAGAAGGCAGGGCCCAAGAGACCCAGTACTTC
TRBV7-9	TRBJ2-1	TRBD2	-	CASSQTSGTYNEQFF	TGTGCCAGCAGCCAGACTAGCGGGACATACAATGAGCAGTTCTTC
TRBV15	TRBJ1-2	TRBD1	-	CATSPTRQGRRGYTF	TGTGCCACCAGCCCTACGAGACAGGGGCGGAGAGGCTACACCTTC
TRBV29-1	TRBJ1-4	-	-	CSVLTGGSEKLFF	TGCAGCGTGTTAACTGGGGGTAGTGAAAAACTGTTTTTT
TRBV6-6	TRBJ2-7	-	-	CASTSWQYEQYF	TGTGCCAGCACCTCCTGGCAGTACGAGCAGTACTTC
TRBV2	TRBJ2-1	-	-	CASSGDRAIGGYNEQFF	TGTGCCAGCAGTGGAGACAGGGCCATCGGGGGTTACAATGAGCAGTTCTTC
TRBV29-1	TRBJ1-2	-	few	CSVEVPPGVGYTF	TGCAGCGTTGAAGTCCCCCCGGGAGTAGGCTACACCTTC
TRBV15	TRBJ2-1	-	-	CATSRKRAGYNEQFF	TGTGCCACCAGCAGGAAGAGGGCCGGGTACAATGAGCAGTTCTTC
TRBV6-1	TRBJ2-2	-	few	CASSEFGLRVKNTGELFF	TGTGCCAGCAGTGAATTCGGTTTGCGGGTCAAGAACACCGGGGAGCTGTTTTTT
TRBV6-2/TRBV6-3	TRBJ2-3	-	-	CASRPLAQPKGDTQYF	TGTGCCAGCAGGCCCCTAGCACAACCCAAGGGAGATACGCAGTATTTT
TRBV21-1	TRBJ2-7	-	-	CASSKRGAGLYEQYF	TGTGCCAGCAGCAAAAGGGGGGCAGGGCTCTACGAGCAGTACTTC
TRBV7-9	TRBJ1-1	TRBD1	-	CASSPRTGGMSTEAFF	TGTGCCAGCAGCCCGAGGACAGGGGGCATGAGCACTGAAGCTTTCTTT
TRBV6-6	TRBJ1-1	-	-	CASSTGGWNTEAFF	TGTGCCAGCAGTACTGGGGGGTGGAACACTGAAGCTTTCTTT
TRBV5-6	TRBJ2-3	TRBD2	-	CASSLGTSGSSTDTQYF	TGTGCCAGCAGCCTGGGGACTAGCGGGTCTAGCACAGATACGCAGTATTTT
TRBV20-1	TRBJ1-1	-	-	CSALNNTEAFF	TGCAGTGCCCTGAATAACACTGAAGCTTTCTTT
TRBV29-1	TRBJ2-1	TRBD2	few	CSVQLGLAGVNEQFF	TGCAGCGTCCAGTTGGGACTAGCGGGAGTCAATGAGCAGTTCTTC
TRBV5-1	TRBJ1-2	TRBD1	-	CASSPGQGRYGYTF	TGCGCCAGCAGCCCGGGACAGGGACGATATGGCTACACCTTC
TRBV13	TRBJ2-6	-	-	CASSPFSSGANVLTF	TGTGCCAGCAGCCCCTTTTCCTCTGGGGCCAACGTCCTGACTTTC
TRBV7-9	TRBJ1-2	-	-	CASSFQGNTNYGYTF	TGTGCCAGCAGCTTTCAGGGGAACACTAACTATGGCTACACCTTC
TRBV12-3/TRBV12-4	TRBJ2-1	-	few	CASHGSWYNEQFF	TGTGCCAGCCACGGCTCGTGGTACAATGAGCAGTTCTTC
TRBV20-1	TRBJ2-7	-	-	CSARRGAPYEQYF	TGCAGTGCTAGAAGGGGGGCACCTTACGAGCAGTACTTC
TRBV27	TRBJ1-4	-	-	CASSPRRGNEKLFF	TGTGCCAGCAGTCCCCGAAGGGGGAATGAAAAACTGTTTTTT